This TCR beta chain originates from a study of CD8 T cell repertoires and HIV-1 epitope variants. Deletions cut 2 bases from V and 2 bases from J, with 7 bases between. Germline CDR1 MDHEN, CDR2 SYDVKM. This CDR3 has 14 residues. A note on this clone: The antigen is unknown.

Clones were sequenced by immunoSEQ multiplex PCR, and TCRdb holds only the in-frame ones, with some missing. The table includes approximately 5,000 clones, less than 70% detected once. The sequenced sample was cultured CD8+ T cells derived from PBMCs. The V call is TRBV28, the J call TRBJ1-5; D is unresolved. The clonotype was recovered from a male donor with HIV. CDR3 in amino acids: CASSLEYGNQPQHF. The CDR3 DNA reads TGTGCCAGCAGTTTAGAGTACGGCAATCAGCCCCAGCATTTT.